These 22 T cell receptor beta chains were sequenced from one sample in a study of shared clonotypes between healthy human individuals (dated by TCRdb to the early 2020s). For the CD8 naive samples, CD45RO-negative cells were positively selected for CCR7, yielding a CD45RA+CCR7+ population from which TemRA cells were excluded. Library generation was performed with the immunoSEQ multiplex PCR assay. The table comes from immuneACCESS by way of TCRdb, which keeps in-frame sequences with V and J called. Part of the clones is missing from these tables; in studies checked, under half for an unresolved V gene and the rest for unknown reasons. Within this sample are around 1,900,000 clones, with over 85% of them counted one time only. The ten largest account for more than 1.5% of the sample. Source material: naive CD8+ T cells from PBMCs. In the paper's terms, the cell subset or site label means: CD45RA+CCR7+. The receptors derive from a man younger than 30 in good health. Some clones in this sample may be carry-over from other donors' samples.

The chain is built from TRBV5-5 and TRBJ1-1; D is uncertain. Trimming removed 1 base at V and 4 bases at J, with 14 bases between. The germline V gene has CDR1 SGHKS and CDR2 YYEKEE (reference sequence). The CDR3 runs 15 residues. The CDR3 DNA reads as TGTGCCAGCAGCTTGCCCCATGGACTGCTCACTGAAGCTTTCTTT. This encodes CASSLPHGLLTEAFF.

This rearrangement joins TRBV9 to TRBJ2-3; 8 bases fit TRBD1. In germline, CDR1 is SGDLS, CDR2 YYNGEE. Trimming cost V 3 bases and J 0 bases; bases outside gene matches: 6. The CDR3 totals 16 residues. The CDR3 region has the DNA TGTGCCAGCAGCGCCAGGACAGGGCCCAGCACAGATACGCAGTATTTT. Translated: CASSARTGPSTDTQYF.

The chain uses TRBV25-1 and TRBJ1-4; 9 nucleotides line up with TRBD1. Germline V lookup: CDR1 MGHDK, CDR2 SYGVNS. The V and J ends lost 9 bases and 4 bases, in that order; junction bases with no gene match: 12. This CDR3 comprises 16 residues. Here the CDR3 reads CARDAGGQGGNEKLFF. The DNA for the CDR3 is TGTGCCAGAGATGCAGGGGGACAGGGCGGTAATGAAAAACTGTTTTTT.

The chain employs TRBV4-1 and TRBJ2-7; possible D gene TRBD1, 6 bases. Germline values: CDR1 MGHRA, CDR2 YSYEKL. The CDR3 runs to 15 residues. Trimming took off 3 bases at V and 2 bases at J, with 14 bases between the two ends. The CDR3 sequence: CASSQGVGATYEQYF. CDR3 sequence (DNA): TGCGCCAGCAGCCAGGGGGTGGGGGCCACCTACGAGCAGTACTTC.

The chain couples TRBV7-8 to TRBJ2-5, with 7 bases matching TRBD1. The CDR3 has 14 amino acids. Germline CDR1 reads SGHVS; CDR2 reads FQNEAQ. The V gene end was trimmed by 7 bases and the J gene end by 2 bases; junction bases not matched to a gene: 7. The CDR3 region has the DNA TGTGCCAGCACCTGGGGACAGTCACAAGAGACCCAGTACTTC. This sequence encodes CASTWGQSQETQYF. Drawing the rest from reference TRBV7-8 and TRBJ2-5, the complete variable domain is GAGVSQSPRYKVAKRGQDVALRCDPISGHVSLFWYQQALGQGPEFLTYFQNEAQLDKSGLPSDRFFAERPEGSVSTLKIQRTQQEDSAVYLCASTWGQSQETQYFGPGTRLLVL.

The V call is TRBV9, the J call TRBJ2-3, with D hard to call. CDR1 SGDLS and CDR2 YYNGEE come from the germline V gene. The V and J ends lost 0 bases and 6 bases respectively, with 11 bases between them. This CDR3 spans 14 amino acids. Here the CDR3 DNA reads TGTGCCAGCAGCGTAGCGTCCAACACCGATACGCAGTATTTT. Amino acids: CASSVASNTDTQYF.

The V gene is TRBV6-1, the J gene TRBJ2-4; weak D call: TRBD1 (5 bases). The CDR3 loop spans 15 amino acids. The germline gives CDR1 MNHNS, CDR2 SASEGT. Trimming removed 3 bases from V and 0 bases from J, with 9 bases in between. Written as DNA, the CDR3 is TGTGCCAGCAGTGAGCAGGGTATAGCCAAAAACATTCAGTACTTC. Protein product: CASSEQGIAKNIQYF.

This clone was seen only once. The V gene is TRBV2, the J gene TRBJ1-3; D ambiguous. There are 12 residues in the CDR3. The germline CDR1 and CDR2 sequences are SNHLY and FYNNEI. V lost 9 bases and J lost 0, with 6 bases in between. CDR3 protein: CASVNSGNTIYF. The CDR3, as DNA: TGTGCCAGTGTGAACTCTGGAAACACCATATATTTT.

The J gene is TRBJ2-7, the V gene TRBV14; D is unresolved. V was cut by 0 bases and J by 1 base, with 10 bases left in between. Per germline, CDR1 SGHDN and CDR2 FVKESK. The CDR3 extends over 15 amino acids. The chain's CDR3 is CASSQDWYGSYEQYF. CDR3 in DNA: TGTGCCAGCAGCCAAGATTGGTACGGTTCCTACGAGCAGTACTTC.

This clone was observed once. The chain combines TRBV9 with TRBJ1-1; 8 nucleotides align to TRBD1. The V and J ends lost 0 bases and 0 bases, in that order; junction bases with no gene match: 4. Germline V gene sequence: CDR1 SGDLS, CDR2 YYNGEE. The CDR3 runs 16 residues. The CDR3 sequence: CASSVGTGTMNTEAFF. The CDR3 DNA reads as TGTGCCAGCAGCGTAGGGACAGGGACGATGAACACTGAAGCTTTCTTT. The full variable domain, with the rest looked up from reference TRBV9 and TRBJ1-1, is DSGVTQTPKHLITATGQRVTLRCSPRSGDLSVYWYQQSLDQGLQFLIQYYNGEERAKGNILERFSAQQFPDLHSELNLSSLELGDSALYFCASSVGTGTMNTEAFFGQGTRLTVV.

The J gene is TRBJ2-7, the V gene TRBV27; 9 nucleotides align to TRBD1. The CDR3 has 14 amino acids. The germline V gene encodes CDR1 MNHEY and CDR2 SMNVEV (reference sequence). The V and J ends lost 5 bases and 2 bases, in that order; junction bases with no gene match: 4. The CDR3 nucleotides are TGTGCCAGCAGTGGATGGACAGGGGCCTACGAGCAGTACTTC. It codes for CASSGWTGAYEQYF.

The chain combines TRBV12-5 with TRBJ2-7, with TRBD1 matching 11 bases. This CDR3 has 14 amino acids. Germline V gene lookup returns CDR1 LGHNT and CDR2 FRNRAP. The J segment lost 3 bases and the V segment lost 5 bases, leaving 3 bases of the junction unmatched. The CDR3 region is CASGPGTGGYEQYF. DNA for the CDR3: TGTGCTAGTGGTCCCGGGACAGGGGGCTACGAGCAGTACTTC.

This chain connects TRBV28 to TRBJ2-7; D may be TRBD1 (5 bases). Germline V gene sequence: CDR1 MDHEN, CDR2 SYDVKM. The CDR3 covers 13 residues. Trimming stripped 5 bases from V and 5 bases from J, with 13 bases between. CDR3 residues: CASSQGNPNEQYF. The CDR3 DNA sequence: TGTGCCAGCAGTCAGGGAAATCCTAACGAGCAGTACTTC.

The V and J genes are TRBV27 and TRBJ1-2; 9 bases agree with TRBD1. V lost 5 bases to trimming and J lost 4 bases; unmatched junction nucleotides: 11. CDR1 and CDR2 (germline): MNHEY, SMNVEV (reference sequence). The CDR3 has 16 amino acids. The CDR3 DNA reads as TGTGCCAGCAGTCCCGGGGCCGGACAGGGGCTCTATGGCTACACCTTC. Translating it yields CASSPGAGQGLYGYTF.

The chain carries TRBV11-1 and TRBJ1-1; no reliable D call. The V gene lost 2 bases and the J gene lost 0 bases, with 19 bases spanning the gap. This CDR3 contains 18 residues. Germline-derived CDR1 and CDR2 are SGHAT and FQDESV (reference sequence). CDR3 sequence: CASSLTSAAPTLNTEAFF. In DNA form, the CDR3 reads TGTGCCAGCAGCTTAACCAGCGCGGCTCCCACATTGAACACTGAAGCTTTCTTT. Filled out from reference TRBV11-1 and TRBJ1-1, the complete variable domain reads EAEVAQSPRYKITEKSQAVAFWCDPISGHATLYWYRQILGQGPELLVQFQDESVVDDSQLPKDRFSAERLKGVDSTLKIQPAELGDSAMYLCASSLTSAAPTLNTEAFFGQGTRLTVV.

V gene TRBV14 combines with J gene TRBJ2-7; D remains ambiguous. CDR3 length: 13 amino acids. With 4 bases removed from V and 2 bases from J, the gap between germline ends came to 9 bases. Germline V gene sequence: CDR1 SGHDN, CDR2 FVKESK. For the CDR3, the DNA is TGTGCCAGCAGCCCCAGGTATCCCTACGAGCAGTACTTC. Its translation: CASSPRYPYEQYF.

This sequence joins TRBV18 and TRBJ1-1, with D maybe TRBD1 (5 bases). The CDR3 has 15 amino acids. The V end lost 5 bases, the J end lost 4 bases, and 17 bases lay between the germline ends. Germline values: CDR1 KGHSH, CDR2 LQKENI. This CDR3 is CASSLSGVGGTEAFF. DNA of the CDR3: TGTGCCAGCTCATTATCGGGGGTTGGGGGCACTGAAGCTTTCTTT.

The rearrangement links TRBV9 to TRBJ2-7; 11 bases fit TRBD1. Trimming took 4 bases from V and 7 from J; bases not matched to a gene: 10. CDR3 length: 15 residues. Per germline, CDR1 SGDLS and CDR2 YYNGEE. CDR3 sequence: CASSPRDRGFREQYF. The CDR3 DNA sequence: TGTGCCAGCAGCCCCCGGGACAGGGGGTTTAGGGAGCAGTACTTC.

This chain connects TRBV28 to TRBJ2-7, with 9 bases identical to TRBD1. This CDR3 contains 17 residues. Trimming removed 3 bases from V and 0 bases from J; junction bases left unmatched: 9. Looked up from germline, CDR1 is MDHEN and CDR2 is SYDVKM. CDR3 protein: CASSFRDRALLSYEQYF. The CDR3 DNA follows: TGTGCCAGCAGTTTCCGGGACAGGGCGTTACTCTCCTACGAGCAGTACTTC.

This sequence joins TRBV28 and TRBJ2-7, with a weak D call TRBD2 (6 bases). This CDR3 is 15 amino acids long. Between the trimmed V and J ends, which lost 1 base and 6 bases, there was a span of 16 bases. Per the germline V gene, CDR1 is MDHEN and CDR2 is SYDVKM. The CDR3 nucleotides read TGTGCCAGCAGTTTATTTAAGGAGGGTCCGGGCGAGCAGTACTTC. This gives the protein CASSLFKEGPGEQYF.

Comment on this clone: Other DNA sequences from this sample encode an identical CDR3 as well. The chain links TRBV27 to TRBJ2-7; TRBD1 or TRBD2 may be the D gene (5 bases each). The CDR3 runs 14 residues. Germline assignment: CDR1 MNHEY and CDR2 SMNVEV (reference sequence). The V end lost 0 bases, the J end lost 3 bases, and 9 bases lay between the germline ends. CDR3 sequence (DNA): TGTGCCAGCAGTTTATCGGGGACGGACTACGAGCAGTACTTC. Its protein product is CASSLSGTDYEQYF.

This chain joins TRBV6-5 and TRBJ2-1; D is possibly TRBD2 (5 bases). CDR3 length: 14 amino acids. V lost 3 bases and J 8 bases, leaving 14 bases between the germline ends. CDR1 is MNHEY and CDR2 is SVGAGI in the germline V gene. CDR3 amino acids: CASSYSEAEDEQFF. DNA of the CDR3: TGTGCCAGCAGTTATAGCGAGGCAGAGGATGAGCAGTTCTTC.